A selection of T cell receptor beta chains follows, all from one sample in a study of T cells in Graves' hyperthyroidism and ophthalmopathy. TCRdb independently ran MiXCR on the multiplex PCR reads; one entry per CDR3 protein. The data hold 600,000 to 850,000 distinct CDR3 sequences, with about 19% observed a single time. Sequenced: blood. These receptors were taken from a woman aged 45-65 years with Graves' hyperthyroidism that later progressed to Graves' ophthalmopathy. Both conserved end residues are part of each CDR3. A D gene is named only where the DNA matches it firmly. A row's size may be missing; if present it is once, few, many or a size class.

J	V	size	D	DNA	CDR3
TRBJ2-3	TRBV18	many	TRBD1	TGTGCCAGCTCACCAACGGGACAGGGGCGAGATACGCAGTATTTT	CASSPTGQGRDTQYF
TRBJ1-1	TRBV28	few	-	TGTGCCAGCGTCTCGGCTGGTCTAGAAGCTTTCTTT	CASVSAGLEAFF
TRBJ2-4	TRBV19	-	-	TGTGCCAGTAGTATTACCAACGCCAAAAACATTCAGTACTTC	CASSITNAKNIQYF
TRBJ1-3	TRBV3-1	-	-	TGTGCCAGCAGTCCACAGCGTTCTGGAAACACCATATATTTT	CASSPQRSGNTIYF
TRBJ1-4	TRBV12-3/TRBV12-4	many	TRBD1	TGTGCCAGCAGTTTCCAGGGGGCGAATGAAAAACTGTTTTTT	CASSFQGANEKLFF
TRBJ2-7	TRBV5-1	few	-	TGCGCCAGCAGCTTGGAGCCGGATCCCTACGAGCAGTACTTC	CASSLEPDPYEQYF
TRBJ1-3	TRBV6-2/TRBV6-3	-	-	TGTGCCAGCAGTTACTCGAAGGGGAACACCATATATTTT	CASSYSKGNTIYF
TRBJ2-7	TRBV30	-	-	TGTGCCTGGAGTTCCCAGGGTGAGCAGTACTTC	CAWSSQGEQYF
TRBJ2-1	TRBV11-2	many	-	TGTGCCAGCAGTTCGGGGGGCGGGACAGTGCCCAGTGAGCAGTTCTTC	CASSSGGGTVPSEQFF
TRBJ1-4	TRBV11-2	few	-	TGTGCCAGCAGCTTACCGAAACAGGGTGCTAATGAAAAACTGTTTTTT	CASSLPKQGANEKLFF
TRBJ2-7	TRBV14	-	-	TGTGCCAGCAGCCAAGATCCCAACAGGGCTTCCTACGAGCAGTACTTC	CASSQDPNRASYEQYF
TRBJ2-5	TRBV4-1	many	TRBD1	TGCGCCAGCAGCCAAGTGGGGACAGGGAGGTACCAAGAGACCCAGTACTTC	CASSQVGTGRYQETQYF
TRBJ1-2	TRBV20-1	few	-	TGCAGTGCTACCCAGACGGGCTATGGCTACACCTTC	CSATQTGYGYTF
TRBJ2-3	TRBV7-8	-	TRBD2	TGTGCCAGCAGCTTAGTCCGACCCGGACTAGCGGGGCTCACAGATACGCAGTATTTT	CASSLVRPGLAGLTDTQYF
TRBJ2-3	TRBV11-3	many	-	TGTGCCAGCAGCTTCGAAAACAGTGATACGCAGTATTTT	CASSFENSDTQYF
TRBJ1-3	TRBV7-3	-	-	TGTGCCAGCACCATCATGGGGGGGGAATCTGGAAACACCATATATTTT	CASTIMGGESGNTIYF
TRBJ2-7	TRBV7-8	many	-	TGTGCCACCACTGGCAGGGCTCGCTCCTACGAGCAGTACTTC	CATTGRARSYEQYF
TRBJ2-5	TRBV6-2/TRBV6-3	-	TRBD2	TGTGCCAGCAGTTTACTAGCGGGGAGAGAGACCCAGTACTTC	CASSLLAGRETQYF
TRBJ2-7	TRBV19	few	-	TGTGCCAGTAGTCCCCGCCCCGGGGCCCTCTCCTACGAGCAGTACTTC	CASSPRPGALSYEQYF
TRBJ2-1	TRBV12-3/TRBV12-4	many	TRBD1	TGTGCCAGCAGATCTCAGGGGGCGAGGTTCAATGAGCAGTTCTTC	CASRSQGARFNEQFF
TRBJ1-2	TRBV15	-	TRBD1	TGTGCCACCAGCAGCGTTCCGGGACAGGGGAGGTATGGCTACACCTTC	CATSSVPGQGRYGYTF
TRBJ2-7	TRBV5-1	few	TRBD2	TGCGCCAGCAGCACGGGGACTAGCGGGATCGAGCAGTACTTC	CASSTGTSGIEQYF
TRBJ2-5	TRBV5-1	many	-	TGCGCCAGCAGTCGGGACGGCGCGGGTATGGAGACCCAGTACTTC	CASSRDGAGMETQYF
TRBJ1-1	TRBV11-2	-	TRBD1	TGTGCCAGCAGCCCTAACAGGGGGACGAACACTGAAGCTTTCTTT	CASSPNRGTNTEAFF
TRBJ2-3	TRBV27	-	-	TGTGCCAGCAGCCGACTACGCACAGATACGCAGTATTTT	CASSRLRTDTQYF
TRBJ2-1	TRBV24-1	few	-	TGTGCCACCAGTGATTTGCGAACCCAATCGGATGAGCAGTTCTTC	CATSDLRTQSDEQFF
TRBJ2-5	TRBV19	-	-	TGTGCCAGTAGTATGGGCCAGGGGGAGACCCAGTACTTC	CASSMGQGETQYF
TRBJ2-1	TRBV5-6	few	TRBD2	TGCGCCAGCAGCCTAGCAGCCGGGACTAGCGGCATCGGCTATGAGCAGTTCTTC	CASSLAAGTSGIGYEQFF
TRBJ1-1	TRBV5-1	-	-	TGCGCCAGCAGCGGATCCGGGACGGAAAACACTGAAGCTTTCTTT	CASSGSGTENTEAFF
TRBJ1-5	TRBV5-5	many	TRBD1	TGTGCCAGCAGCTTGGCGGACAGGGGCAATCAGCCCCAGCATTTT	CASSLADRGNQPQHF
TRBJ2-3	TRBV5-6	few	-	TGTGCCAGCAGCTTGGAACAGGGAGGCACAGATACGCAGTATTTT	CASSLEQGGTDTQYF
TRBJ1-1	TRBV2	few	TRBD1	TGTGCCAGCACCGAGACAGGGAGTGGGAACACTGAAGCTTTCTTT	CASTETGSGNTEAFF
TRBJ1-5	TRBV27	once	-	TGTGGCAGCAGTTTATACACCAGCGGCAATCAGCCCCAGCATTTT	CGSSLYTSGNQPQHF
TRBJ2-5	TRBV11-2	-	-	TGTGCCAGCAGCGCTACAGGGTGGCAAGAGACCCAGTACTTC	CASSATGWQETQYF
TRBJ2-7	TRBV3-1	-	-	TGTGCCAGCAGCGCCGAGGGACGCGGCAACGGCGAGCAGTACTTC	CASSAEGRGNGEQYF